The clone carrying this T cell receptor (beta chain) was observed once. Random hexamers were used to reverse transcribe the RNA input (roughly 0.5 to 1 ug). From the immunoSEQ multiplex PCR reads, TCRdb called clonotypes with MiXCR, one entry per CDR3 protein. Found here are about 130,000 distinct CDR3 sequences, around 91% of them singletons; the top ten hold about 0.23%. The sample originates from a study of CD8 T cells in Susac syndrome. The T cells that were sequenced for TCR beta were CD8+ and CD4+ cells from blood. Germline V gives CDR1 SEHNR, CDR2 FQNEAQ (reference sequence). Trimming removed 0 bases from V and 6 bases from J, with 3 bases in between. The CDR3 consists of 12 residues.

Specimen: CD8+ T cells from PBMCs. This sequence originates from a human donor with multiple sclerosis. This chain connects TRBV7-9 to TRBJ1-5; no firm D call. CDR3 sequence: CASSLASQPQHF. The DNA of the CDR3 is TGTGCCAGCAGCTTAGCCAGTCAGCCCCAGCATTTT.